Below are 29 T cell receptor beta chains sequenced from a single sample in a study of blood T cell repertoires in COVID-19. Using immunoSEQ multiplex PCR, the repertoire was profiled, and TCRdb retains in-frame clones only, with some absent. The data hold some 240,000 clones, with roughly 88% observed a single time. Input material: PBMCs or T cells enriched from blood (not recorded which). Receptors were obtained from a woman aged 40 to 49 who had been exposed to COVID-19.

The genes are TRBV9 and TRBJ1-4; possibly TRBD1 for D (6 bases). V lost 3 bases to trimming and J lost 7 bases, with 13 bases between them. This CDR3 has 14 residues. Germline V CDR1 and CDR2: SGDLS, YYNGEE. The CDR3 sequence is CASSDGGAGEKLFF. The CDR3, as DNA: TGTGCCAGCAGCGATGGGGGGGCTGGTGAAAAACTGTTTTTT.

This sequence joins TRBV7-6 and TRBJ1-3; D might be TRBD1 (5 bases). The germline V and J ends were trimmed by 1 base and 4 bases, with 17 bases remaining between them. CDR1 SGHVS and CDR2 FNYEAQ come from the germline V gene. This CDR3 is built from 17 residues. Here the CDR3 reads CASSLDGVREAGNTIYF. Here the CDR3 DNA reads TGTGCCAGCAGCTTAGACGGTGTCAGGGAGGCGGGAAACACCATATATTTT.

The chain has TRBV7-8 and TRBJ2-1, with 7 nucleotides matching TRBD2. With 5 bases clipped from V and 10 bases from J, the junction kept 8 bases outside the gene matches. The CDR3 sequence is 13 residues long. Germline CDR1 and CDR2: SGHVS and FQNEAQ. The CDR3 bases are TGTGCCAGCAGCCACCTCGGGGGGAGAGAGCAGTTCTTC. Protein product: CASSHLGGREQFF.

This chain uses TRBV12-5 with TRBJ1-3, with D tentatively TRBD1 (6 bases). Germline CDR1 LGHNT, CDR2 FRNRAP. The V gene lost 3 bases and the J gene lost 9 bases, with 24 bases spanning the gap. This CDR3 has 17 residues. The CDR3: CASGLPDLFSGAGTIYF. In DNA, the CDR3 is TGTGCTAGTGGTTTACCCGACCTATTTTCAGGGGCAGGCACCATATATTTT.

The CDR3 region is CASSQEGNAGGRRDTQYF. The CDR3 DNA reads as TGCGCCAGCAGCCAAGAGGGAAATGCGGGGGGACGTCGGGATACGCAGTATTTT. The rearrangement links TRBV4-1 to TRBJ2-3; 8 positions agree with TRBD2. Germline lookup yields CDR1 MGHRA and CDR2 YSYEKL. The CDR3 is 18 amino acids. Trimming cost V 0 bases and J 6 bases; bases outside gene matches: 14.

The chain carries TRBV19 and TRBJ2-3, with 9 bases aligning to TRBD2. CDR3 length equals 16 residues. CDR1 and CDR2 (germline): LNHDA, SQIVND (reference sequence). With 0 bases clipped from V and 4 bases from J, the junction kept 5 bases outside the gene matches. CDR3 sequence: CASSIEPGLAADTQYF. CDR3 bases: TGTGCCAGTAGTATAGAGCCGGGACTAGCTGCAGATACGCAGTATTTT.

The chain has TRBV10-1 and TRBJ2-2; tentative D call: TRBD1 (5 bases). The germline V gene has CDR1 WNHNN and CDR2 SYGVQD (reference sequence). This CDR3 has 11 residues. Trimming stripped 6 bases from V and 6 bases from J, with 5 bases between. The CDR3 DNA reads TGCGCCAGCAGAGGGGCCGGGGAGCTGTTTTTT. Translated, it gives CASRGAGELFF.

The genes are TRBV27 and TRBJ1-2; 9 nucleotides line up with TRBD1. CDR3 size: 14 residues. The V and J ends lost 5 bases and 5 bases, in that order; junction bases with no gene match: 6. Germline V gene lookup returns CDR1 MNHEY and CDR2 SMNVEV (reference sequence). As DNA, the CDR3 is TGTGCCAGCAGTCAGGGACAGGGTAATTATGGCTACACCTTC. Protein product: CASSQGQGNYGYTF.

The chain joins TRBV2 to TRBJ1-2; the match to TRBD1 covers 7 bases. The junction had 4 bases not matched to a gene; V was cut back by 2 bases and J by 7 bases. The CDR3 is 13 residues long. Germline V gene data show CDR1 as SNHLY and CDR2 as FYNNEI. This chain's CDR3 is CASSERGQAGYTF. DNA of the CDR3: TGTGCCAGCAGTGAAAGGGGGCAGGCTGGCTACACCTTC.

The CDR3 region has the DNA TGTGCCACCAGTGATTACAGGGAGACAGATACGCAGTATTTT. Translation: CATSDYRETDTQYF. The rearrangement uses TRBV24-1 and TRBJ2-3, with D perhaps matching TRBD1 (6 bases). Germline V gives CDR1 KGHDR, CDR2 SFDVKD. V was clipped by 2 bases and J by 3 bases, with 8 bases between them. The CDR3 loop spans 14 amino acids.

On this clone: Other DNA sequences in this sample translate to the same CDR3. The rearrangement joins TRBV9 to TRBJ1-1, with D hard to call. The CDR3 covers 14 residues. The V gene lost 0 bases and the J gene lost 1 base, with 7 bases spanning the gap. Germline V gene sequence: CDR1 SGDLS, CDR2 YYNGEE. The CDR3 spells CASSVATANTEAFF. The CDR3 DNA follows: TGTGCCAGCAGCGTAGCTACAGCGAACACTGAAGCTTTCTTT.

The genes are TRBV5-1 and TRBJ1-5; D unresolved. Germline V lookup: CDR1 SGHRS, CDR2 YFSETQ. The ends were cut back, 1 base at V and 5 bases at J, with 22 bases in the middle. The CDR3 extends over 18 amino acids. The CDR3 is CASSLIRRVLAYDQPQHF. In DNA form, the CDR3 reads TGCGCCAGCAGCTTGATCAGGAGGGTACTCGCTTACGATCAGCCCCAGCATTTT.

This chain links TRBV6-5 with TRBJ1-5, with D possibly being TRBD1 (5 bases). This CDR3 spans 13 amino acids. V was pared by 4 bases and J by 7 bases, with 11 bases between. Germline V lookup: CDR1 MNHEY, CDR2 SVGAGI. As DNA, the CDR3 is TGTGCCAGCAGTTCAGCCTGGGGCCAGCCCCAGCATTTT. Residues: CASSSAWGQPQHF.

The rearrangement joins TRBV30 to TRBJ1-4, with D possibly TRBD1 on 5 matching bases. CDR1 and CDR2 from the germline V gene are GTSNPN and SVGIG (reference sequence). V lost 1 base and J 8 bases, leaving 8 bases between the germline ends. This CDR3 contains 12 residues. CDR3 region: CAWSAQEEKLFF. For the CDR3, the DNA is TGTGCCTGGAGTGCACAGGAAGAAAAACTGTTTTTT.

The chain couples TRBV14 to TRBJ2-1; 10 bases match TRBD2. The CDR3 is 18 residues long. Germline assignment: CDR1 SGHDN and CDR2 FVKESK. The V segment lost 3 bases and the J segment 3 bases; nucleotides outside the gene matches: 11. CDR3 loop: CASSHRLAGLGGYNEQFF. CDR3 bases: TGTGCCAGCAGCCACCGACTAGCGGGCCTTGGAGGCTACAATGAGCAGTTCTTC.

This chain joins TRBV13 and TRBJ2-2; no reliable D call. V was clipped by 4 bases and J by 5 bases, with 8 bases between them. The CDR3 has 13 residues. CDR1 PRHDT and CDR2 FYEKMQ come from the germline V gene (reference sequence). CDR3 in amino acids: CASSSAYTGELFF. In DNA, the CDR3 is TGTGCCAGCAGCTCCGCCTATACCGGGGAGCTGTTTTTT.

As for this clone: One junction end disagrees with the germline gene, perhaps due to a read error. The rearrangement uses TRBV5-1 and TRBJ2-2, with D possibly being TRBD1 (5 bases). The V gene's germline CDR1 is SGHRS and CDR2 YFSETQ. This CDR3 spans 16 amino acids. CDR3 nucleotides: TGTGCCAGCAGCTTGGCAGGGCTCCCGTCCTCCGGGGAGCTGTTTTTT. Translation: CASSLAGLPSSGELFF.

The chain couples TRBV18 to TRBJ2-5; 7 bases align to TRBD1. Trimming cost V 1 base and J 0 bases; bases outside gene matches: 5. The CDR3 is 16 residues long. Looked up from germline, CDR1 is KGHSH and CDR2 is LQKENI. The CDR3 DNA reads as TGTGCCAGCTCACCACGCTCCGGACAGGACCAAGAGACCCAGTACTTC. This translates into CASSPRSGQDQETQYF.

The CDR3 sequence is CASSNQGGADTQYF. The CDR3 region has the DNA TGCGCCAGCAGCAACCAGGGAGGAGCAGATACGCAGTATTTT. This chain links TRBV5-1 with TRBJ2-3; a weak D match, TRBD2 (6 bases). The V end lost 4 bases, the J end lost 4 bases, and 13 bases lay between the germline ends. The germline gives CDR1 SGHRS, CDR2 YFSETQ. The CDR3 loop spans 14 amino acids.

The gene calls are TRBV3-1 (or the pseudogene TRBV3-2) and TRBJ2-3, with 11 bases that match TRBD2. Germline V gives CDR1 LGHDT, CDR2 YNNKEL (reference sequence). The CDR3 totals 18 residues. Unmatched junction bases numbered 8, after V lost 1 base and J lost 2 bases. CDR3 coding DNA: TGTGCCAGCAGCCAAGTCGCTAGCGGGAGGTCCCACACAGATACGCAGTATTTT. Translation: CASSQVASGRSHTDTQYF.

The V gene is TRBV18, the J gene TRBJ2-7, with TRBD1 as a possible D gene (5 bases). The V gene's germline CDR1 is KGHSH and CDR2 LQKENI. Trimming took off 3 bases at V and 9 bases at J, with 18 bases between the two ends. This CDR3 is built from 14 residues. Here the CDR3 DNA reads TGTGCCAGCTCACCGGTCAGGGTGGATAGTGGGCAGTACGTC. Translating gives CASSPVRVDSGQYV.

The rearrangement joins TRBV2 to TRBJ2-1; 9 bases align to TRBD2. Losses at the gene ends were 1 base for V and 5 bases for J; bases not matched to a gene: 6. CDR3 length equals 16 residues. Germline CDR1 is SNHLY and CDR2 is FYNNEI. The CDR3 bases are TGTGCCAGCAGTGAAGAGCGGGAGGTTATCAACAATGAGCAGTTCTTC. Protein sequence: CASSEEREVINNEQFF.

On this clone itself: The germline gene is not matched at one end of the junction; a read error may be the cause. The chain combines TRBV5-1 with TRBJ2-1; D unresolved. CDR3 length equals 14 residues. CDR1 SGHRS and CDR2 YFSETQ come from the germline V gene. DNA for the CDR3: TGTGCCAGCAGCTTGGAGCTCTCCTACAATGAGCAGTTCTTC. Translation: CASSLELSYNEQFF. Variable domain in full (rest from reference TRBV5-1 and TRBJ2-1): KAGVTQTPRYLIKTRGQQVTLSCSPISGHRSVSWYQQTPGQGLQFLFEYFSETQRNKGNFPGRFSGRQFSNSRSEMNVSTLELGDSALYLCASSLELSYNEQFFGPGTRLTVL.

This chain uses TRBV6-2 or TRBV6-3 with TRBJ2-5; 12 nucleotides line up with TRBD1. This CDR3 has 15 amino acids. Trimming cost V 6 bases and J 5 bases; bases outside gene matches: 7. Germline loops: CDR1 MNHEY, CDR2 SVGEGT. CDR3 DNA: TGTGCCAGCAGCCGCCCCGGGACAGGGGGCGAGACCCAGTACTTC. Translating gives CASSRPGTGGETQYF.

The V and J genes are TRBV24-1 and TRBJ2-1, with D tentatively TRBD1 (5 bases). Per germline, CDR1 KGHDR and CDR2 SFDVKD. V lost 10 bases, J lost 5 bases, and 11 bases lay in between. This CDR3 is built from 12 residues. This CDR3 is CATSQGNNEQFF. Here the CDR3 DNA reads TGTGCCACATCCCAGGGAAACAATGAGCAGTTCTTC.

V and J are TRBV6-2 or TRBV6-3 and TRBJ2-1; tentatively, D is TRBD2 (6 bases). The germline gives CDR1 MNHEY, CDR2 SVGEGT. Trimming took off 2 bases at V and 1 base at J, with 9 bases between the two ends. The CDR3 has 15 amino acids. The CDR3 region is CASSYRGSSYNEQFF. The CDR3 bases are TGTGCCAGCAGTTACCGGGGGTCTTCCTACAATGAGCAGTTCTTC.

V is TRBV6-5 and J is TRBJ2-7, with a tentative D call TRBD1 (6 bases). The CDR3 totals 12 residues. The germline V and J ends were trimmed by 7 bases and 9 bases, with 16 bases remaining between them. CDR1 is MNHEY, CDR2 SVGAGI, per germline. The CDR3 reads CASTDHNRAQYV. Written as DNA, the CDR3 is TGTGCCAGCACCGACCACAACAGGGCGCAGTACGTC.

This clone appeared a single time. V gene TRBV6-6 combines with J gene TRBJ2-5; D possibly corresponds to TRBD2 (5 bases). The germline CDR1 and CDR2 sequences are MNHNY and SVGAGI (reference sequence). Trimming pared 8 bases from V and 0 bases from J, leaving 13 bases between. This CDR3 has 14 amino acids. CDR3 sequence (DNA): TGTGCCAGCTCCAGTTCGGGGTACCAAGAGACCCAGTACTTC. This codes for CASSSSGYQETQYF.

The V and J genes are TRBV7-9 and TRBJ1-1; the match to TRBD1 covers 12 bases. The germline gives CDR1 SEHNR, CDR2 FQNEAQ (reference sequence). V trimming: 5 bases; J trimming: 7 bases; junction bases outside the gene matches: 5. This CDR3 has 14 amino acids. CDR3 loop: CASSRDRGPGEAFF. CDR3 DNA: TGTGCCAGCAGCCGGGACAGGGGGCCTGGTGAAGCTTTCTTT.